This TCR beta chain was identified in a study of blood T cell repertoires in COVID-19. Method: immunoSEQ multiplex PCR; TCRdb's copy keeps in-frame clones and lacks some. The repertoire holds a few hundred thousand clones, with around 87% as singletons. The germline V gene encodes CDR1 MNHEY and CDR2 SMNVEV (reference sequence). V lost 8 bases and J 6 bases, leaving 23 bases between the germline ends. The CDR3 contains 16 residues. V is TRBV27 and J is TRBJ2-1; tentatively, D is TRBD1 (6 bases). The source of this sequence is a man younger than 35 with active or convalescent COVID-19. Sequencing used peripheral blood. The CDR3 protein is CASALIRTQGVNEQFF. DNA for the CDR3: TGTGCCAGCGCTTTGATTCGCACACAGGGTGTCAATGAGCAGTTCTTC.